A selection of T cell receptor beta chains follows, all from one sample in a study of human T cells and chemical hapten exposure. TCRdb reanalysed the RACE reads using MiXCR and keeps one entry per CDR3 protein. In the table there are some 79,000 distinct CDR3 sequences, under 11% of which are singletons. This specimen consisted of whole blood, obtained in connection with sensitization to the hapten diphenylcyclopropenone (DPC). The receptors derive from a woman aged 45-65 years with alopecia areata. Some clones in this sample may be carry-over from other donors' samples. Both conserved end residues are part of each CDR3. Each record gives: clone size, D gene, V gene, J gene, CDR3 DNA, CDR3 protein. The D gene is left open where the match is weak. A clone size is listed for some rows: how often the clone was seen (once, few, many), or a class if it is expanded.

>.|.|TRBV19|TRBJ2-6
TGTGCCAGTAGTATAGTCACCTCTGGGGCCAACGTCCTGACTTTC
CASSIVTSGANVLTF
>many|.|TRBV19|TRBJ1-4
TGTGCCAGTAGTATACCGGGAAGTGCAACTAATGAAAAACTGTTTTTT
CASSIPGSATNEKLFF
>.|.|TRBV12-3/TRBV12-4|TRBJ2-5
TGTGCCAGCAGCCCACGGGAGACCCAGTACTTC
CASSPRETQYF
>.|.|TRBV7-2|TRBJ2-3
TGTGCCAGCAGCTTAGGGTTAGGGCCTACGCAGTATTTT
CASSLGLGPTQYF
>many|.|TRBV21-1|TRBJ2-1
TGTGCCAGCAGCAAACATCATCGGGCGGGCCAGATTTACAATGAGCAGTTCTTC
CASSKHHRAGQIYNEQFF
>many|.|TRBV20-1|TRBJ1-3
TGCAGTGCCCGGTCCGCCCTCGGCGGAAACACCATATATTTT
CSARSALGGNTIYF
>many|TRBD1|TRBV20-1|TRBJ1-1
TGCAGTGCTAGGGGTACAGGGGGAAACACTGAAGCTTTCTTT
CSARGTGGNTEAFF
>few|.|TRBV20-1|TRBJ2-7
TGCAGTGCTTGGACACGGGTAGAATACGAGCAGTACTTC
CSAWTRVEYEQYF
>.|.|TRBV11-2|TRBJ2-1
TGTGCCAGCAGCTTATCACCCGGAGACAATGAGCAGTTCTTC
CASSLSPGDNEQFF
>many|.|TRBV7-9|TRBJ1-1
TGTGCCAGCAGCATCGCAACGTCTGGGGTGAACACTGAAGCTTTCTTT
CASSIATSGVNTEAFF
>few|TRBD2|TRBV15|TRBJ2-3
TGTGCCACCAGCCGGCGACTAGCGGGAGTGCTAGATACGCAGTATTTT
CATSRRLAGVLDTQYF
>.|.|TRBV2|TRBJ2-3
TGTGCCAGCAAACGGGAGTATACAGATACGCAGTATTTT
CASKREYTDTQYF
>few|.|TRBV11-2|TRBJ2-7
TGTGCCAGCAGCACGTCGACAGCCACCTACGAGCAGTACTTC
CASSTSTATYEQYF
>.|.|TRBV29-1|TRBJ2-1
TGCAGCATTGACACACCGGGACAACGGTACAATGAGCAGTTCTTC
CSIDTPGQRYNEQFF
>.|.|TRBV27|TRBJ2-3
TGTTCCAGCAGTTTCCTAAGTCGCACAGATACGCAGTATTTT
CSSSFLSRTDTQYF
>.|.|TRBV5-1|TRBJ2-7
TGCGCCAGCAGTCCTGGACAGGGAGGGTCCTACGAGCAGTACTTC
CASSPGQGGSYEQYF
>many|.|TRBV12-3/TRBV12-4|TRBJ2-6
TGTGCCAGCAGTTTCGGGGCCAACGTCCTGACTTTC
CASSFGANVLTF
>.|TRBD1|TRBV11-1|TRBJ1-1
TGTGCCACGGGGACAGGGCTGGGGAGAACTGAAGCTTTCTTT
CATGTGLGRTEAFF
>few|TRBD2|TRBV18|TRBJ2-1
TGTGCCAGCTCACTCGTAGCGGGAGGCGACACCAATGAGCAGTTCTTC
CASSLVAGGDTNEQFF
>.|.|TRBV11-2|TRBJ1-6
TGTGCCAGCAGCTCCGGGCGGGAGAATTCACCCCTCCACTTT
CASSSGRENSPLHF
>.|.|TRBV6-1|TRBJ1-6
TGTGCCAGCATTCGCCGGGATAATTCACCCCTCCACTTT
CASIRRDNSPLHF
>many|.|TRBV7-8|TRBJ1-5
TGTGCCAGCAGCCCACGTACAGGGTTGGTAGATCAGCCCCAGCATTTT
CASSPRTGLVDQPQHF
>few|.|TRBV27|TRBJ1-5
TGTGCCAGCAGTTTAGAGGCAGGTAATCAGCCCCAGCATTTT
CASSLEAGNQPQHF
>.|.|TRBV19|TRBJ1-5
TGTGCCAGTAGTCGAGACGGCAATCAGCCCCAGCATTTT
CASSRDGNQPQHF
>.|TRBD1|TRBV28|TRBJ1-5
TGTGCCAGCAGTTCCTCCGGGACAGCGAGCAATCAGCCCCAGCATTTT
CASSSSGTASNQPQHF
>few|.|TRBV25-1|TRBJ1-3
TGTGCCAGCAGTGACTTGAGCTCTGGAAACACCATATATTTT
CASSDLSSGNTIYF
>.|.|TRBV20-1|TRBJ2-3
TGCAGTGCTGGGACCCCTAGCACAGATACGCAGTATTTT
CSAGTPSTDTQYF
>.|TRBD2|TRBV6-5|TRBJ2-6
TGTGCCAGCAAAAACCGACTAGCCGGTCCCCTCTCTGGGGCCAACGTCCTGACTTTC
CASKNRLAGPLSGANVLTF
>many|TRBD1|TRBV7-6|TRBJ2-2
TGTGCCAGCAGCTTAAGGACAGGGGGCTCCGGGGAGCTGTTTTTT
CASSLRTGGSGELFF
>many|TRBD2|TRBV7-2|TRBJ2-5
TGTGCCAGCAGCCCACGCGGGGGGCGCGAGACCCAGTACTTC
CASSPRGGRETQYF
>many|.|TRBV19|TRBJ2-7
TGTGCCAGTAGTTACGCCCAGGCCGTTGGGGAGCAGTACTTC
CASSYAQAVGEQYF
>many|TRBD1|TRBV18|TRBJ2-7
TGTGCCAGCTCACCAGGACAGGGTGTGAACGAGCAGTACTTC
CASSPGQGVNEQYF
>.|.|TRBV6-6|TRBJ1-4
TGTGCCAGCAGTTACGCTGGGGACGAAAAACTGTTTTTT
CASSYAGDEKLFF
>.|.|TRBV2|TRBJ2-3
TGTGCCACTAAAACGGGACCTAGCACAGATACGCAGTATTTT
CATKTGPSTDTQYF
>many|TRBD1|TRBV29-1|TRBJ1-2
TGCAGCGTTGAAGACAGGACAGGGCCCTATGGCTACACCTTC
CSVEDRTGPYGYTF
>few|TRBD2|TRBV7-2|TRBJ2-7
TGTGCCAGCCGGACTAGCGGGTGGAACGAGCAGTACTTC
CASRTSGWNEQYF
>many|.|TRBV4-3|TRBJ2-7
TGCGCCAGCAGCCGGGGGTACGAGCAGTACTTC
CASSRGYEQYF
>few|TRBD1|TRBV20-1|TRBJ1-2
TGCAGTGCGAGCGACAGGGGGCGCGGCTATGGCTACACCTTC
CSASDRGRGYGYTF
>many|.|TRBV20-1|TRBJ1-3
TGCAGTGCTGCATTAGGGGGAAACACCATATATTTT
CSAALGGNTIYF
>.|.|TRBV5-1|TRBJ1-2
TGCGCCAGCAGCGCGGTGGAGGTCCCTAACTATGGCTACACCTTC
CASSAVEVPNYGYTF
>few|.|TRBV5-6|TRBJ1-1
TGTGCCAGCAGCTTGGAAGTCGGGGGGCGCATTGACACTGAAGCTTTCTTT
CASSLEVGGRIDTEAFF
>.|.|TRBV11-2|TRBJ1-1
TGTGCCACCAGGTTTGGAGCGAACACTGAAGCTTTCTTT
CATRFGANTEAFF
>.|.|TRBV20-1|TRBJ1-1
TGCAGTGCGACAGATCCCACTGAAGCTTTCTTT
CSATDPTEAFF
>many|TRBD2|TRBV20-1|TRBJ2-5
TGCAGTGCTAGAGGCGGGAGGGCCTGGGAGACCCAGTACTTC
CSARGGRAWETQYF
>many|.|TRBV29-1|TRBJ1-1
TGCAGCGTTGAAGGACAGGTCAACACTGAAGCTTTCTTT
CSVEGQVNTEAFF
>few|TRBD2|TRBV28|TRBJ2-3
TGTGCCAGCTCAACCCTAGCGGGAGCAGCAGATACGCAGTATTTT
CASSTLAGAADTQYF
>few|TRBD1|TRBV20-1|TRBJ1-2
TGCAGTGCTGGCGGGACAGGGGACTATGGCTACACCTTC
CSAGGTGDYGYTF
>many|.|TRBV30|TRBJ2-2
TGTGCCTGGAATAGGGGCGGGGAGCTGTTTTTT
CAWNRGGELFF
>many|.|TRBV7-7|TRBJ2-1
TGTGCCAGCAGCTTATCGGCGGGGGCCGGGCAGTTCTTC
CASSLSAGAGQFF
>many|.|TRBV4-3|TRBJ2-2
TGCGCCAGCAGCCAAGCGCTCTTTGAGGGGGAGCTGTTTTTT
CASSQALFEGELFF
>few|TRBD1|TRBV5-6|TRBJ1-6
TGTGCCAGCACCCCAGGAGGGGGCTTCGGTTCACCCCTCCACTTT
CASTPGGGFGSPLHF
>.|TRBD2|TRBV7-9|TRBJ2-3
TGTGCCAGCAGCTTAGCGGGACTAGCGGGAGGTGCAGATACGCAGTATTTT
CASSLAGLAGGADTQYF
>.|.|TRBV15|TRBJ1-5
TGTGCCACCAGCAGAGACGATCAGCCCCAGCATTTT
CATSRDDQPQHF
>.|.|TRBV30|TRBJ2-1
TGTGCCTGGAGTCAGGGAGTCGGCTACAATGAGCAGTTCTTC
CAWSQGVGYNEQFF
>many|.|TRBV10-3|TRBJ2-2
TGTGCCATCAGTGAGTCCGACTTCTCCACCGGGGAGCTGTTTTTT
CAISESDFSTGELFF
>.|TRBD2|TRBV20-1|TRBJ2-1
TGCAGTGCTAGGCCGGGAGGCTCCTACAATGAGCAGTTCTTC
CSARPGGSYNEQFF
>many|.|TRBV5-6|TRBJ2-1
TGTGCCAGCAGCTTAGAAAGTAGGTCCTACAATGAGCAGTTCTTC
CASSLESRSYNEQFF
>.|TRBD1|TRBV5-6|TRBJ2-1
TGTGCCAGCAGCTTTGGGGACAGGGGGCTGAATGAGCAGTTCTTC
CASSFGDRGLNEQFF
>.|TRBD1|TRBV7-8|TRBJ1-4
TGTGCCAGCAGCTTAGCGGGCAGGGGGCCGGCAACTAATGAAAAACTGTTTTTT
CASSLAGRGPATNEKLFF
>many|.|TRBV20-1|TRBJ1-2
TGCAGTGCTAGAGCTAATGGTCTAGCAGGGAAGTTCTATGGCTACACCTTC
CSARANGLAGKFYGYTF